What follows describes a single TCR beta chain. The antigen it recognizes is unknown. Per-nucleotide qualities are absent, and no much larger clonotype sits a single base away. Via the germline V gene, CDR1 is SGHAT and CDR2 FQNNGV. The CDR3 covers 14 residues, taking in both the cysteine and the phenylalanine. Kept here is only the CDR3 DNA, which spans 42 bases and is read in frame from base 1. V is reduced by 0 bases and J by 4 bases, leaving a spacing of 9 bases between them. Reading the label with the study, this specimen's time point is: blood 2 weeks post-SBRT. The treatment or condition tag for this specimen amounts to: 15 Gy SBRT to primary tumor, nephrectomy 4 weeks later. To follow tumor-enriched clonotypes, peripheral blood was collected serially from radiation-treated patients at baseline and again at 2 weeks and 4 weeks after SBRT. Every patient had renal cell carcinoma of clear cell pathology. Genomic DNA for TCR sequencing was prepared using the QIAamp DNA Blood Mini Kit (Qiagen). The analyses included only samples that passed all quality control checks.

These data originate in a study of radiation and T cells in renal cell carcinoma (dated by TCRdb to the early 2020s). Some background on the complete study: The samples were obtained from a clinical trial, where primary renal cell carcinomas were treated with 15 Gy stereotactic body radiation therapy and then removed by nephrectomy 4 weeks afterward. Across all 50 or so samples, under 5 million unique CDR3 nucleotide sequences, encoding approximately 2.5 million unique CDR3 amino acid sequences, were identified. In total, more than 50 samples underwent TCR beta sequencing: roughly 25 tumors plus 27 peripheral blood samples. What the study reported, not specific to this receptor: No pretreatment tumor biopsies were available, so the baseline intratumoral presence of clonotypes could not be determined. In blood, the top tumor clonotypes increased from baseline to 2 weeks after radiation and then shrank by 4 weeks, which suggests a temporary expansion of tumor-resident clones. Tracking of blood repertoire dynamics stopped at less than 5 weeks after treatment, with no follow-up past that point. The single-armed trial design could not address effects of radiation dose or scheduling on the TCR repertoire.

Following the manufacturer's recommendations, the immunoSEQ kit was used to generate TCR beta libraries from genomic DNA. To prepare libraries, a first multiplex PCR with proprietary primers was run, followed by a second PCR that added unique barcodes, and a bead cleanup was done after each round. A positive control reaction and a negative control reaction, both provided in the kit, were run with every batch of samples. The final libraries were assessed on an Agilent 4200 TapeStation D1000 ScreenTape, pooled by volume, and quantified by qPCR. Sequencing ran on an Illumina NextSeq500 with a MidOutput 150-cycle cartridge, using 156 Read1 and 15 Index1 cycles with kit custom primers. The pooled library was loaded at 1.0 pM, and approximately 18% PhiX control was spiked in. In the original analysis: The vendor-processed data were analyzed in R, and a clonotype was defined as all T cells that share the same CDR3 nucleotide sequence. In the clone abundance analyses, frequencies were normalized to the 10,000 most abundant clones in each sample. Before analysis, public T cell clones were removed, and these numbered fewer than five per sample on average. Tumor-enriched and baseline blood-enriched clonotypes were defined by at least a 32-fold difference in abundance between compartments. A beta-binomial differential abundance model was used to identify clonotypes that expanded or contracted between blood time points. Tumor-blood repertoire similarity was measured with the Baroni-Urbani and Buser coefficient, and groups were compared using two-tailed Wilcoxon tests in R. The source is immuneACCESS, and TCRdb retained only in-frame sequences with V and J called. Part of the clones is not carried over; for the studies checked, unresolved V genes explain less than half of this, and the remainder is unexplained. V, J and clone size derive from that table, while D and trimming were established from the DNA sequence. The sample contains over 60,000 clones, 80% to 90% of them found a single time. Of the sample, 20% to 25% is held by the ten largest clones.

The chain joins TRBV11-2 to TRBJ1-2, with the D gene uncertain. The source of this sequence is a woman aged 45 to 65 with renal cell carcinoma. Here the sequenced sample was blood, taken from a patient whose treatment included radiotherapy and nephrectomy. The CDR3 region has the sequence CASSLDTHFYGYTF. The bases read TGTGCCAGCAGCTTAGACACCCACTTCTATGGCTACACCTTC.